A single T cell receptor beta chain is shown here with its context. Its antigen is still unknown. These data belong to a study of CD8 T cells in ankylosing spondylitis. Quantitative molecular-barcoded 5'-RACE generated the TCR beta libraries. TCRdb ran MiXCR on the 5' RACE reads and lists one entry per CDR3 protein. The table records approximately 400,000 distinct CDR3 sequences, approximately 17% of them present only once. The germline V and J ends were trimmed by 1 base and 5 bases, with 8 bases remaining between them. CDR3 size: 13 residues. Germline CDR1 and CDR2: SGHAT and FQNNGV. Study-wide results and limits: Typical of ankylosing spondylitis blood, it appeared, was a TCR beta motif of several highly homologous variants. Disease-linked clones reportedly concentrated significantly in matched ankylosing spondylitis synovial fluid.

The sequence came from a male donor with ankylosing spondylitis. The sequencing input was blood, either unsorted or a sorted T cell fraction (not recorded which). The chain combines TRBV11-2 with TRBJ2-5; D remains unclear. The CDR3 sequence: CASSLGNRETQYF. The CDR3 DNA reads TGTGCCAGCAGCTTAGGAAACCGGGAGACCCAGTACTTC.